This paragraph reports one TCR beta chain. These data come from a study of T cells in Graves' hyperthyroidism and ophthalmopathy. V gave up 4 bases and J gave up 0 bases, with 6 bases separating them. This CDR3 contains 13 residues. Germline V gives CDR1 LNHNV, CDR2 YYDKDF (reference sequence). Amplified regions were TCR beta CDR3 sequences from RNA transcripts. An initial round of RT-PCR targeting the TCR CDR3 relied on the HTBI primer set. Each CDR3 protein gets one entry after TCRdb re-called the multiplex PCR reads with MiXCR. The sample lists around 700,000 distinct CDR3 sequences; about 19% were seen once.

Material: blood. The TCR sequence derives from a woman between 50 and 59 years old with Graves' hyperthyroidism that later progressed to Graves' ophthalmopathy. V usage is TRBV15 and J usage is TRBJ1-1; D unclear. The CDR3 DNA reads TGTGCCACCAGCATTATGCTGAACACTGAAGCTTTCTTT. This codes for CATSIMLNTEAFF.